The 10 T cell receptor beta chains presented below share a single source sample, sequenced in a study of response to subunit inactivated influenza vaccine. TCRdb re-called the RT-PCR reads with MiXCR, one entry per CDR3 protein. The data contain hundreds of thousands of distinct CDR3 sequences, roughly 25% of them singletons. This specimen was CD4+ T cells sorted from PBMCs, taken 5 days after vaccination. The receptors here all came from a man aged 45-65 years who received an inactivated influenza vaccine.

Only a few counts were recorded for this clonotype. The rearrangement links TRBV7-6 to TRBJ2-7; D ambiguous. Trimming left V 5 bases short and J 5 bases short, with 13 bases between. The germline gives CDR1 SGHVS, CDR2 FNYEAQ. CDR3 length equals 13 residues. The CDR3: CASSLRTPNEQYF. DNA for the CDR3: TGTGCCAGCAGCCTTCGGACCCCCAACGAGCAGTACTTC.

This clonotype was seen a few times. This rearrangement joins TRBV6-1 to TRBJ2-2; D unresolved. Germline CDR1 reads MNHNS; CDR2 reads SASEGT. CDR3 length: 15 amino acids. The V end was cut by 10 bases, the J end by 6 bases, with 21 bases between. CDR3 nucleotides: TGTGCCACCGGGTTATCGGGTGCCCAGCCCGGGGAGCTGTTTTTT. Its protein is CATGLSGAQPGELFF.

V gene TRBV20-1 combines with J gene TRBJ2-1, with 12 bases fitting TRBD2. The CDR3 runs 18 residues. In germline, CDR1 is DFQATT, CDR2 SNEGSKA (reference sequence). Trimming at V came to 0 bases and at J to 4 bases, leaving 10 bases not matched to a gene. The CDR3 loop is CSARDRTSGKRAYNEQFF. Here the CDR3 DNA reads TGCAGTGCTAGAGACAGGACTAGCGGGAAGCGGGCGTACAATGAGCAGTTCTTC.

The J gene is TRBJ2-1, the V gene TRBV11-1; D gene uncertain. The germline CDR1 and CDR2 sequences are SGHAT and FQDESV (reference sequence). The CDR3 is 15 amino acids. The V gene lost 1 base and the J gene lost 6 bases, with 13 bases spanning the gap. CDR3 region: CASSLEATGRNEQFF. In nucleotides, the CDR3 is TGTGCCAGCAGCTTAGAGGCTACTGGACGCAATGAGCAGTTCTTC.

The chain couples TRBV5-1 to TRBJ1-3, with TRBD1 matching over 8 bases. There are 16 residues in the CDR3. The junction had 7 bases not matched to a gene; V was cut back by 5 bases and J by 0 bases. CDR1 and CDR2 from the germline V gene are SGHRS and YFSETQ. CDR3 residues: CASRSGTGSSGNTIYF. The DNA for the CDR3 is TGCGCCAGCAGATCCGGGACAGGCTCCTCTGGAAACACCATATATTTT. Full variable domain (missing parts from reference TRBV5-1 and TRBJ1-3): KAGVTQTPRYLIKTRGQQVTLSCSPISGHRSVSWYQQTPGQGLQFLFEYFSETQRNKGNFPGRFSGRQFSNSRSEMNVSTLELGDSALYLCASRSGTGSSGNTIYFGEGSWLTVV.

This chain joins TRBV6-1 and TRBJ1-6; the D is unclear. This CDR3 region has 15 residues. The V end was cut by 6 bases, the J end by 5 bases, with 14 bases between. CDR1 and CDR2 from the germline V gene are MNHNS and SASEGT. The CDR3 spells CASRRSVGHNSPLHF. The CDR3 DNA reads TGTGCCAGCAGACGGTCCGTTGGTCATAATTCACCCCTCCACTTT.

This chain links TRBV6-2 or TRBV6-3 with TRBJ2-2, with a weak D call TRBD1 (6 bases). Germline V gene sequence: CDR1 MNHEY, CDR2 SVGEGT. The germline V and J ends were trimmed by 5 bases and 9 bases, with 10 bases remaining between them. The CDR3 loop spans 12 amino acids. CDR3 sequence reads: CASSKTGRELFF. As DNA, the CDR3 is TGTGCCAGCAGTAAGACAGGCCGGGAGCTGTTTTTT.

CDR3 sequence reads: CASSLPGGDGYTF. The CDR3 nucleotides read TGTGCCAGCAGCCTGCCCGGGGGCGATGGCTACACCTTC. This chain links TRBV5-6 with TRBJ1-2, with D possibly TRBD1 on 6 matching bases. Between the trimmed V and J ends, which lost 4 bases and 6 bases, there was a span of 13 bases. The germline gives CDR1 SGHDT, CDR2 YYEEEE. The CDR3 loop spans 13 amino acids.

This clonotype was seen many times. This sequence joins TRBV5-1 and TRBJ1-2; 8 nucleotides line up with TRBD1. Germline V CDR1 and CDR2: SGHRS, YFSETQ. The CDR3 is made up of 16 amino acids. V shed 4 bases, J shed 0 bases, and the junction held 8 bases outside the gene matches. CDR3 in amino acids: CASSAAGTGANYGYTF. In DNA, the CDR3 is TGCGCCAGCAGCGCCGCCGGGACAGGAGCTAACTATGGCTACACCTTC.

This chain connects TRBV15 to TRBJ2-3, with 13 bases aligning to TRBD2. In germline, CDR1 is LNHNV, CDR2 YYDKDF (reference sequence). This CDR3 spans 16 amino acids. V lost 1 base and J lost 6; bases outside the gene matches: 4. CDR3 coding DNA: TGTGCCACCAGCAGAGGAGGACTAGCGGGGGTGGATACGCAGTATTTT. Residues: CATSRGGLAGVDTQYF.